A selection of T cell receptor beta chains follows, all from one sample in a study of T cell responses to AZD1222 COVID-19 vaccine. Libraries were prepared by immunoSEQ multiplex PCR; TCRdb keeps only in-frame clonotypes and omits some of them. Here the sample spans under 110,000 clones, approximately 84% being singletons. The sample was peripheral blood, taken on day 0 of AZD1222 vaccination. The source is an adult in good health. CDR3s include the opening cysteine and the closing phenylalanine or tryptophan. The order of the fields is V gene, J gene, CDR3 length, CDR3 protein.

TRBV18	TRBJ2-5	18	CASSPGFRLAGVRETQYF
TRBV6-2/TRBV6-3	TRBJ1-5	14	CASSYVYRNQPQHF
TRBV6-2/TRBV6-3	TRBJ1-4	17	CASSSPGESATNEKLFF
TRBV2	TRBJ1-4	14	CASSEEWANEKLFF
TRBV29-1	TRBJ2-7	12	CSVPGQGHEQYF
TRBV5-5	TRBJ1-1	14	CASSWGQKNTEAFF
TRBV18	TRBJ2-3	16	CASSPLGSASTDTQYF
TRBV4-1	TRBJ1-5	13	CASRSKGNQPQHF
TRBV6-6	TRBJ2-3	15	CASRGTSGTTDTQYF
TRBV28	TRBJ1-3	14	CASSFGGTGNTIYF
TRBV30	TRBJ1-5	13	CAWSSRGTQPQHF
TRBV6-5	TRBJ1-5	13	CASSWSLDQPQHF
TRBV2	TRBJ1-2	14	CASSEAGIFYGYTF
TRBV27	TRBJ1-6	14	CASSLYGANSPLHF
TRBV6-5	TRBJ1-1	13	CASSPGGVPEAFF
TRBV6-6	TRBJ2-3	16	CASSYRRDGSTDTQYF
TRBV28	TRBJ1-6	11	CASSQGFGLHF